The rows below give T cell receptor beta chains drawn from one sample of a study of blood T cell repertoires in COVID-19. Sequencing used immunoSEQ multiplex PCR; TCRdb keeps in-frame clones, though not all of them. This repertoire shows about 81,000 clones, around 91% found once; its top ten account for over 1.5%. The sequencing sample was made of peripheral blood. These receptors were collected from a woman in her forties or fifties in a cohort sampled during active COVID-19. The CDR3 runs from the conserved cysteine through the conserved F or W. D genes are given only for firm matches. The size of a clone is reported for some rows only, either as once, few or many, or as a class for expanded clones.

clone_size | j_call | d_call | v_call | cdr3_aa | cdr3_nt
. | TRBJ2-1 | TRBD2 | TRBV30 | CAWSPEVSGGYNEQFF | TGTGCCTGGAGTCCCGAGGTGAGCGGGGGCTACAATGAGCAGTTCTTC
. | TRBJ1-2 | TRBD1 | TRBV7-9 | CASSLETGYHGYTF | TGTGCCAGCAGCTTAGAGACAGGGTACCATGGCTACACCTTC
few | TRBJ1-6 | . | TRBV4-2 | CASSLQGGEIYNSPLHF | TGTGCCAGCAGCCTCCAAGGAGGGGAAATCTATAATTCACCCCTCCACTTT
. | TRBJ2-3 | . | TRBV5-1 | CASKPGGGSTDTQYF | TGCGCCAGCAAACCGGGGGGCGGGTCCACAGATACGCAGTATTTT
. | TRBJ2-3 | TRBD2 | TRBV18 | CASRGGSTDTQYF | TGTGCCAGTCGGGGGGGCTCGACAGATACGCAGTATTTT
. | TRBJ2-5 | . | TRBV7-9 | CASSRDIPGKTQYF | TGTGCCAGCAGCCGGGACATCCCCGGTAAGACCCAGTACTTC
. | TRBJ2-7 | . | TRBV27 | CASSLRRGYEQYF | TGTGCCAGCAGTTTACGTAGGGGCTACGAGCAGTACTTC
. | TRBJ2-2 | . | TRBV3-1/TRBV3-2 | CASSQVVGVVNTGELFF | TGTGCCAGCAGCCAAGTGGTAGGGGTCGTAAACACCGGGGAGCTGTTTTTT
. | TRBJ1-1 | TRBD1 | TRBV25-1 | CASSDPGQGRTEAFF | TGTGCCAGCAGTGACCCAGGACAGGGCAGGACTGAAGCTTTCTTT
once | TRBJ2-7 | TRBD2 | TRBV28 | CASSLEGLAGSYEQYF | TGTGCCAGCAGTTTAGAGGGACTAGCGGGTTCCTACGAGCAGTACTTC
. | TRBJ1-5 | . | TRBV18 | CASSPLRVLRDSNQPQHF | TGTGCCAGCTCACCACTACGAGTCTTGAGGGATAGCAATCAGCCCCAGCATTTT
. | TRBJ2-3 | TRBD1 | TRBV28 | CAGGQGATDTQYF | TGTGCCGGAGGACAGGGGGCAACAGATACGCAGTATTTT